Included here is one T cell receptor beta chain sequence, with context. Its antigen is not yet known. Per-nucleotide qualities are absent, and no much larger clonotype sits a single base away. Patients with a history of autoimmune disease or receiving systemic immunosuppression were excluded from the trial. Peripheral blood for TCR sequencing was collected from all dose cohorts at baseline, on cycle 4 day 1, and on cycle 7 day 1. The samples were drawn from a first-in-human, open-label, multicenter phase I dose-escalation trial of ivuxolimab. The trial enrolled adults with locally advanced or metastatic head and neck squamous cell, hepatocellular, melanoma or renal cell carcinoma. Before TCR sequencing, CD4+ T cells and CD8+ T cells from peripheral blood were sorted into separate populations. The record originates from a study of OX40 agonist ivuxolimab in advanced cancers. Background on the whole study: Ivuxolimab was a fully human IgG2 agonistic monoclonal antibody targeting the costimulatory receptor OX40 (CD134). Intravenous ivuxolimab was administered to patients every 2 weeks at six dose levels: 0.01, 0.1, 0.3, 1.5, 3 and 10 mg/kg. Among the approximately 50 dose-escalation patients, 19 had hepatocellular carcinoma, 15 or so melanoma, 9 renal cell carcinoma and 9 head and neck cancer. In the dose-escalation cohort, approximately 80% of patients were male, and the mean age was approximately 60 years with a range of about 20 to 80. Prior anti-PD-1, anti-PD-L1 or anti-CTLA-4 therapy was permitted, and checkpoint inhibitors had been received by about 44% of dose-escalation patients. Partial responses occurred in three dose-escalation patients, of whom one had hepatocellular carcinoma and two had cutaneous melanoma. Peripheral TCRbeta sequencing was intended to test whether TCR sequence diversity was altered and clonal T-cell expansion was caused by ivuxolimab. The paper reports the monotherapy dose-escalation portion (N of about 50 patients) of the phase I ivuxolimab trial.

Inclusive of the bounding cysteine and phenylalanine, the CDR3 is 13 residues long. The sequence is cut down to CDR3 DNA, 39 bases in frame from base 1. Based on the germline V gene (reference sequence), the CDR1 and CDR2 sequences are SGHNT and YYREEE. V is cut back by 3 bases and J by 6 bases, with 4 bases in the junction unmatched. Genomic DNA was extracted from sorted cells for sequencing of the TCRbeta CDR3 region. The immunoSEQ Assay was used to sequence the TCRbeta CDR3 regions. TCRdb holds this immuneACCESS table with in-frame rearrangements only. Some clones are missing; in checked studies, unresolved V genes explain under half, and the rest has no known cause. Present in this sample are tens of thousands of clones, roughly four fifths of which were seen just once. The top ten clones comprise about 1.5% of the sample. The investigation overall reported the following: Clonal expansion of both CD4+ and CD8+ blood T cells was observed from baseline to week 6 at doses 0.1 to 3.0 mg/kg. Which antigens the clonally expanded peripheral T cells were specific for was not determined. In the 0.1-3.0 mg/kg groups, partial responders were among the patients with the lowest normalized peripheral clonal expansion, particularly in CD8+ T cells. Low levels of normalized T-cell clonal expansion were also seen in some patients who did not respond. On average, CD8+ T cells showed more expanded clones than CD4+ T cells after ivuxolimab.

The sequence was collected from an adult with an advanced solid tumor such as melanoma, head and neck, liver or kidney cancer. The sequences come from CD4+ or CD8+ T cells sorted from blood, collected in a trial of the OX40 agonist ivuxolimab. The V and J genes are TRBV5-4 and TRBJ1-1, and TRBD1 aligns with 8 junction nucleotides. The DNA sequence is TGTGCCAGCAGCTGGACAGGGATCGCTGAAGCTTTCTTT. Translated, it gives CASSWTGIAEAFF. The entire variable domain, with the stretches around the CDR3 drawn from the reference TRBV5-4 and TRBJ1-1 proteins, is ETGVTQSPTHLIKTRGQQVTLRCSSQSGHNTVSWYQQALGQGPQFIFQYYREEENGRGNFPPRFSGLQFPNYSSELNVNALELDDSALYLCASSWTGIAEAFFGQGTRLTVV.